This T cell receptor (beta chain) was recorded in a study of shared clonotypes between healthy human individuals. As for this clone: The antigen is unknown.

Study-level points and caveats: The sampled material consisted only of blood, and tissue repertoires are likely to differ.

Unsorted samples drew genomic DNA from roughly 96 million PBMCs. PCR replicates from unsorted PBMC used approximately 0.3 ug DNA, and this amount was about 30,000 T cell genomes. TCRdb's copy holds only in-frame clones and misses some; the assay was immunoSEQ multiplex PCR. Of 490,000 or so clones in the sample, 70% to 80% were seen once. The source is a woman aged 40 to 50 in good health. Some clones in this sample may be carry-over from other donors' samples. The sequenced sample consisted of PBMCs.

CDR3 nucleotides: TGCAGCGGCCGAAGCGGATCCTACGAGCAGTACTTC. Translation gives CSGRSGSYEQYF. The rearrangement uses TRBV29-1 and TRBJ2-7, with D tentatively TRBD2 (5 bases). Germline V gives CDR1 SQVTM, CDR2 ANQGSEA. V lost 7 bases and J lost 1, with 11 bases in between. This CDR3 contains 12 residues.